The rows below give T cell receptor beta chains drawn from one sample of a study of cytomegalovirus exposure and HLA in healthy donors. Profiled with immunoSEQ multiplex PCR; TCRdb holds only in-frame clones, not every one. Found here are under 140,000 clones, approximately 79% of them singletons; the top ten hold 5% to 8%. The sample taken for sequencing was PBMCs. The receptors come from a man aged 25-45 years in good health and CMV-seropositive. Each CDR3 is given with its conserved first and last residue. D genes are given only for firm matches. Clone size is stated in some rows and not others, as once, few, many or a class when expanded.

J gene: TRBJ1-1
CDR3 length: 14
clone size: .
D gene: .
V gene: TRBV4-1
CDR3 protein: CASSQDLLNTEAFF
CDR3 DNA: TGCGCCAGCAGCCAAGATCTCCTGAACACTGAAGCTTTCTTT

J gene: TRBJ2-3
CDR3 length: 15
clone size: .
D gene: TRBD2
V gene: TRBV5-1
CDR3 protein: CASSPRTSGDRTQYF
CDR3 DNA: TGCGCCAGCAGCCCTAGGACTAGCGGGGATCGAACGCAGTATTTT

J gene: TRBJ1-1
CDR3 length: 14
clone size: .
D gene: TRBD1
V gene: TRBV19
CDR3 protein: CASLFQGGAGEAFF
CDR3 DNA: TGTGCCAGTTTATTTCAAGGGGGCGCGGGTGAAGCTTTCTTT

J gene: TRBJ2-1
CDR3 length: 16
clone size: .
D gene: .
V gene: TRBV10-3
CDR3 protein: CAISRATPGTPNEQFF
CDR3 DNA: TGTGCCATCAGTCGCGCCACCCCTGGGACACCCAATGAGCAGTTCTTC

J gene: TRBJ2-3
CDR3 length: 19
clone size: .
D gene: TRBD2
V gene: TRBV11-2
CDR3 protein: CASSLEGLAGYLRTDTQYF
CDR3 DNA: TGTGCCAGCAGCTTAGAAGGACTAGCGGGGTATCTTCGGACAGATACGCAGTATTTT

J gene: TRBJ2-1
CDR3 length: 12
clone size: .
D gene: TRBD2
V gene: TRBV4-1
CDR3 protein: CASSQDSGEQFF
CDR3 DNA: TGCGCCAGCAGCCAAGATAGCGGGGAGCAGTTCTTC

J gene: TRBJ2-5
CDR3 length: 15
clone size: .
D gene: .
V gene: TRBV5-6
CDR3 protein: CASSFPLGGQETQYF
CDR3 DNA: TGTGCCAGCAGCTTTCCCCTCGGGGGCCAAGAGACCCAGTACTTC

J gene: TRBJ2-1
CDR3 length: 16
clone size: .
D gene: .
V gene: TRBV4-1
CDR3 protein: CASSQKPGTGRDEQFF
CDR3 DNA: TGCGCCAGCAGCCAAAAACCTGGGACTGGGCGCGATGAGCAGTTCTTC

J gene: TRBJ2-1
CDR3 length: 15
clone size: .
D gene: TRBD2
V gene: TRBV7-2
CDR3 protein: CASSPQSGGWNEQFF
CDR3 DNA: TGTGCCAGCAGCCCCCAGAGCGGGGGGTGGAATGAGCAGTTCTTC

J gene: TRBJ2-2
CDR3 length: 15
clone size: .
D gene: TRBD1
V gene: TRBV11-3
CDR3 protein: CASSWGQGGTGELFF
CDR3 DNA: TGTGCCAGCAGCTGGGGACAGGGGGGCACCGGGGAGCTGTTTTTT

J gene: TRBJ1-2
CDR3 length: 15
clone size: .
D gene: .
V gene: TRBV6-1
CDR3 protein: CASSVQPGLNYGYTF
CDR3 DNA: TGTGCCAGCAGCGTACAACCGGGACTGAACTATGGCTACACCTTC

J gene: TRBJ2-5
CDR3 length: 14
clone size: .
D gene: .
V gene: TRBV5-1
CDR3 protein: CASSLGATGREQYF
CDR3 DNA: TGCGCCAGCAGCTTGGGCGCGACAGGTAGAGAGCAGTACTTC

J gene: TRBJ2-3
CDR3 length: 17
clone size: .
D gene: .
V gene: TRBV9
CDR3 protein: CASSRPLDPRGTDTQYF
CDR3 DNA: TGTGCCAGCAGCAGACCCCTGGACCCGCGGGGTACAGATACGCAGTATTTT

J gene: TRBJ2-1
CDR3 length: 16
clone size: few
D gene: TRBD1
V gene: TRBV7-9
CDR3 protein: CASSDGTGNSLHEQFF
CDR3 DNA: TGTGCCAGCAGCGACGGGACAGGGAATTCCTTGCATGAGCAGTTCTTC

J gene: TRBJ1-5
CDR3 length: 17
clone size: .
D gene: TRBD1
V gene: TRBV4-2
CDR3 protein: CASSQDPPGGLNQPQHF
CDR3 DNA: TGTGCCAGCAGCCAAGATCCCCCAGGGGGCCTGAATCAGCCCCAGCATTTT

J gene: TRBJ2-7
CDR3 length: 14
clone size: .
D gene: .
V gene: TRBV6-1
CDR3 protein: CASSEIGGVGEQYF
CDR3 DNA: TGTGCCAGCAGTGAGATAGGGGGGGTCGGCGAGCAGTACTTC

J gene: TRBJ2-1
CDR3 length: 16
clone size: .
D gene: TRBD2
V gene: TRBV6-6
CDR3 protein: CASSYSFRAGGCEQFF
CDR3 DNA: TGTGCCAGCAGTTACTCATTTCGAGCGGGGGGATGCGAGCAGTTCTTC

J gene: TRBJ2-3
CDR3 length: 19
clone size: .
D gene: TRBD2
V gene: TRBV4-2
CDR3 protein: CASSQDPFLAGPYTDTQYF
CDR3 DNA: TGTGCCAGCAGCCAAGACCCGTTTCTAGCGGGGCCATACACAGATACGCAGTATTTT

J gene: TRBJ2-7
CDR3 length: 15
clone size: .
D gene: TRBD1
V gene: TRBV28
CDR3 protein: CASTYWAGGSYEQYF
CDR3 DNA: TGTGCCAGCACCTATTGGGCAGGGGGATCCTACGAGCAGTACTTC

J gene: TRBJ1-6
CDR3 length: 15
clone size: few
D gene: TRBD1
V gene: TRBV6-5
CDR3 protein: CASSYQGTGDSPLHF
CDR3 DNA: TGTGCCAGCAGTTACCAAGGGACAGGGGATTCACCCCTCCACTTT

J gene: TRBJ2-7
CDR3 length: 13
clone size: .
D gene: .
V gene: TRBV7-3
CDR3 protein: CASSLTVAYEQYF
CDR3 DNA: TGTGCCAGCAGCTTAACTGTCGCCTACGAGCAGTACTTC

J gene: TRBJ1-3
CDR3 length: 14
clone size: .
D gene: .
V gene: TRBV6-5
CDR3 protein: CASPPAGPGNTIYF
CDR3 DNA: TGTGCCAGCCCTCCGGCAGGGCCTGGAAACACCATATATTTT

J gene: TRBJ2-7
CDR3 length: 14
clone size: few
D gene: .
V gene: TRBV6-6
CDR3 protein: CASSYPQGAYEQYF
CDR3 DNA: TGTGCCAGCAGTTACCCACAGGGTGCCTACGAGCAGTACTTC

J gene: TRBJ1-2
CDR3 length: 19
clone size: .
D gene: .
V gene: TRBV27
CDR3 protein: CASSPLAPGGGRVDYGYTF
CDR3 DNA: TGTGCCAGCAGTCCCCTAGCTCCTGGGGGCGGAAGGGTTGACTATGGCTACACCTTC

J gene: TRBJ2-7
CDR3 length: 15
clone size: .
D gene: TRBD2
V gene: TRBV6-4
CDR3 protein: CASREESGGAYEQYF
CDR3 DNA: TGTGCCAGCAGGGAAGAGAGCGGGGGGGCCTACGAGCAGTACTTC

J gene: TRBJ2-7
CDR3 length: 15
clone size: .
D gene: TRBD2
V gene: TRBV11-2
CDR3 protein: CASSPRLAASYEQYF
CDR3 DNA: TGTGCCAGCAGCCCCCGACTAGCGGCAAGCTACGAGCAGTACTTC

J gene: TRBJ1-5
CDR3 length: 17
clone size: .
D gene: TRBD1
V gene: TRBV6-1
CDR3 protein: CASSEARRDRELQPQHF
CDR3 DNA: TGTGCCAGCAGTGAAGCGCGGCGGGACAGGGAATTACAGCCCCAGCATTTT

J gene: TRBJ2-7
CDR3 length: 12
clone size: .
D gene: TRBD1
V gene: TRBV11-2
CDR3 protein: CASSSYRGEQYF
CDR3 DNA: TGTGCCAGCAGCTCCTACAGGGGCGAGCAGTACTTC